This TCR beta chain stems from a study of T cell responses to AZD1222 COVID-19 vaccine. Study findings and constraints: Among vaccine-associated CD4 TCRs, coverage spanned spike, with dominance at 160-218 and 743-854. A reported finding is that nearly half of spike-specific TCRs target unmutated variant regions. Donors were mostly white British, more females; clonal diversity possibly underestimated.

Sequenced by immunoSEQ multiplex PCR; TCRdb stores in-frame clones only, minus some. There are over 60,000 clones in the sample; roughly 84% occur only once, and nearly 25% lies in the top ten. V was pared by 0 bases and J by 6 bases, with 5 bases between. CDR1 and CDR2 from the germline V gene are LGHNA and YSLEER. The CDR3 is 13 residues long. A remark on this clone: The antigen is not known.

The chain has TRBV4-3 and TRBJ2-2; D is unclear. Sequenced material: peripheral blood, taken on day 0 of AZD1222 vaccination. This receptor was taken from an adult in good health. The CDR3 protein is CASSQDTAGELFF. The CDR3 DNA sequence: TGCGCCAGCAGCCAAGACACCGCCGGGGAGCTGTTTTTT.